This TCR beta chain came from a study of blood T cell repertoires in COVID-19. Study in general: The United States, Italy and Spain supplied acute and convalescent COVID-19 samples. The cDNA or gDNA used as material had been derived from T cells, B-cell-depleted T cells, or PBMCs.

The table lists this clone with a count of one. As handled by the study authors: Cell counts per sample came from amplifying reference gene primers. Produced via immunoSEQ multiplex PCR; TCRdb's table is partial and in-frame only. Clonal size and the V and J genes are those of that table, whereas D and trimming came from the DNA. The table includes 110,000 to 150,000 clones, roughly 80% detected once. The sequence was collected from a woman older than 75 with acute or convalescent COVID-19. Sequencing input: peripheral blood.

The DNA of the CDR3 is TGTGCCTGGCTACCGGGAATAATCTCCGGCGCTAACTATGGCTACACCTTC. Translation: CAWLPGIISGANYGYTF. The chain couples TRBV30 to TRBJ1-2; no clear D gene. V was trimmed by 5 bases and J by 0 bases, leaving 22 bases between them. Germline loops: CDR1 GTSNPN, CDR2 SVGIG (reference sequence). The CDR3 is 17 residues long.